This TCR beta chain emerged from a study of T cell responses to AZD1222 COVID-19 vaccine. Study-level findings and limits: Unmutated regions of variants are reportedly targeted by nearly half of spike-specific TCRs. Spike-specific TCR breadth and depth went up after people got two AZD1222 doses. In a largely white British group with more females than males, clonal diversity was possibly underestimated.

Some clones are missing from TCRdb's copy, which holds only in-frame ones; the method was immunoSEQ multiplex PCR. The data contain about 130,000 clones, just under 95% of them seen just once; the ten biggest clones take up 6.6%. Germline V lookup: CDR1 LNHNV, CDR2 YYDKDF (reference sequence). The CDR3 sequence is 16 residues long. The V end was cut by 1 base, the J end by 1 base, with 14 bases between. In regard to this clone: What it binds is not known.

Sequences were derived from peripheral blood, sampled on day 0 of AZD1222 vaccination. The rearrangement uses TRBV15 and TRBJ2-7; D perhaps matches TRBD2 (6 bases). This clonotype was sampled from an adult in good health. CDR3 amino acids: CATSRGSGGTSYEQYF. In DNA, the CDR3 is TGTGCCACCAGCAGAGGATCGGGCGGGACGTCCTACGAGCAGTACTTC.